The 26 T cell receptor beta chains in this list originate from one sample, sequenced in a study of T cell responses to AZD1222 COVID-19 vaccine. Repertoires were generated with immunoSEQ multiplex PCR, while TCRdb's copy carries only in-frame clones and drops some. The sample includes about 150,000 clones, about 87% of them seen just once. The source material was peripheral blood, sampled on day 0 of AZD1222 vaccination. These receptors all stem from an adult in good health.

This rearrangement joins TRBV29-1 to TRBJ1-1; D is unresolved. The V gene lost 3 bases and the J gene lost 4 bases, with 9 bases spanning the gap. The CDR3 is 12 amino acids. Per germline, CDR1 SQVTM and CDR2 ANQGSEA. The CDR3 loop reads CSVDTLSTEAFF. CDR3 coding DNA: TGCAGCGTTGACACCCTGAGCACTGAAGCTTTCTTT.

The rearrangement uses TRBV19 and TRBJ1-5; D gene uncertain. The ends were cut back, 0 bases at V and 1 base at J, with 10 bases in the middle. Germline assignment: CDR1 LNHDA and CDR2 SQIVND (reference sequence). The CDR3 is made up of 16 amino acids. The CDR3 bases are TGTGCCAGTAGTATAGATGGTTGGGAAAGCAATCAGCCCCAGCATTTT. Amino acid sequence: CASSIDGWESNQPQHF. The full variable domain, completed using reference TRBV19 and TRBJ1-5, is DGGITQSPKYLFRKEGQNVTLSCEQNLNHDAMYWYRQDPGQGLRLIYYSQIVNDFQKGDIAEGYSVSREKKESFPLTVTSAQKNPTAFYLCASSIDGWESNQPQHFGDGTRLSIL.

The chain links TRBV19 to TRBJ2-7; TRBD1 matches at 7 bases. Germline assignment: CDR1 LNHDA and CDR2 SQIVND (reference sequence). This CDR3 contains 14 residues. V lost 6 bases and J lost 7; bases outside the gene matches: 12. The CDR3 is CASRPQGTLREQYF. For the CDR3, the DNA is TGTGCCAGTAGGCCACAGGGGACACTACGAGAGCAGTACTTC.

The chain is built from TRBV5-4 and TRBJ1-1; unclear D gene. The CDR3 extends over 13 amino acids. Trimming took off 4 bases at V and 1 base at J, with 8 bases between the two ends. Germline V gene data show CDR1 as SGHNT and CDR2 as YYREEE (reference sequence). The CDR3 spells CASSTTRNTEAFF. CDR3 DNA sequence: TGTGCCAGCAGCACCACAAGGAACACTGAAGCTTTCTTT.

This chain uses TRBV12-5 with TRBJ2-1, with 10 bases lining up with TRBD1. The ends lost 9 bases at V and 7 bases at J; junction bases unmatched: 9. The germline V gene encodes CDR1 LGHNT and CDR2 FRNRAP. The CDR3 length is 14 residues. CDR3 residues: CASLWTGGRNEQFF. CDR3 DNA: TGTGCTAGCTTGTGGACAGGGGGTAGGAATGAGCAGTTCTTC. Based on the CDR3 plus reference TRBV12-5 and TRBJ2-1, the full variable domain is DARVTQTPRHKVTEMGQEVTMRCQPILGHNTVFWYRQTMMQGLELLAYFRNRAPLDDSGMPKDRFSAEMPDATLATLKIQPSEPRDSAVYFCASLWTGGRNEQFFGPGTRLTVL.

This clone was found once. V is TRBV5-1 and J is TRBJ2-7; unclear D gene. CDR3 size: 15 residues. Per the germline V gene, CDR1 is SGHRS and CDR2 is YFSETQ. V lost 1 base to trimming and J lost 0 bases, with 11 bases between them. The CDR3 nucleotides are TGCGCCAGCAGCTTGTTAGGCTCAAGCTCCTACGAGCAGTACTTC. It is translated as CASSLLGSSSYEQYF. Complete variable domain (other parts from reference TRBV5-1 and TRBJ2-7): KAGVTQTPRYLIKTRGQQVTLSCSPISGHRSVSWYQQTPGQGLQFLFEYFSETQRNKGNFPGRFSGRQFSNSRSEMNVSTLELGDSALYLCASSLLGSSSYEQYFGPGTRLTVT.

V gene TRBV29-1 combines with J gene TRBJ1-2, with 7 bases aligning to TRBD1. The junction had 3 bases not matched to a gene; V was cut back by 0 bases and J by 8 bases. Germline V gene sequence: CDR1 SQVTM, CDR2 ANQGSEA. The CDR3 consists of 12 residues. The CDR3 loop is CSVEDRGGGYTF. CDR3 coding DNA: TGCAGCGTTGAAGACAGGGGGGGCGGCTACACCTTC.

This chain joins TRBV10-3 and TRBJ1-5, with 8 nucleotides matching TRBD1. CDR1 is ENHRY, CDR2 SYGVKD, per germline. The V gene end was trimmed by 2 bases and the J gene end by 4 bases; junction bases not matched to a gene: 4. The CDR3 has 15 amino acids. CDR3 nucleotide sequence: TGTGCCATCAGTGAGGCTGACAGGGGTAATCAGCCCCAGCATTTT. Its protein product is CAISEADRGNQPQHF.

This clone was observed a single time. This chain joins TRBV5-4 and TRBJ1-6; D perhaps matches TRBD1 (5 bases). V lost 4 bases and J 4 bases, leaving 15 bases between the germline ends. This CDR3 has 16 residues. From germline, CDR1 is SGHNT and CDR2 YYREEE (reference sequence). CDR3 sequence reads: CASSPGTEMYNSPLHF. The CDR3 DNA reads TGTGCCAGCAGCCCGGGGACCGAAATGTATAATTCACCCCTCCACTTT.

The gene calls are TRBV10-3 and TRBJ2-3; TRBD2 aligns across 13 bases. Germline V lookup: CDR1 ENHRY, CDR2 SYGVKD. This CDR3 is 15 amino acids long. J lost 3 bases, V lost 8 bases, and 5 bases had no gene match. This CDR3 is CAIRWGLAGTDTQYF. The CDR3 DNA reads as TGTGCCATCCGATGGGGACTAGCGGGGACAGATACGCAGTATTTT.

The V call is TRBV7-8, the J call TRBJ1-3; D is ambiguous. There are 11 residues in the CDR3. Trimming pared 7 bases from V and 7 bases from J, leaving 8 bases between. CDR1 is SGHVS and CDR2 is FQNEAQ in the germline V gene. CDR3: CASKLGNTIYF. As DNA, the CDR3 is TGTGCCAGCAAACTAGGGAACACCATATATTTT.

CDR3 residues: CAISLTSLLGDEQFF. CDR3 nucleotide sequence: TGTGCCATCAGCCTCACTAGCCTACTGGGGGATGAGCAGTTCTTC. The rearrangement links TRBV10-3 to TRBJ2-1; tentatively, D is TRBD2 (6 bases). Trimming pared 6 bases from V and 8 bases from J, leaving 20 bases between. Germline CDR1 is ENHRY and CDR2 is SYGVKD. The CDR3 extends over 15 amino acids.

The count of this clone is one. J is TRBJ1-4 and V is TRBV7-9; the match to TRBD1 covers 8 bases. This CDR3 is 15 amino acids long. J lost 8 bases, V lost 3 bases, and 8 bases had no gene match. Per germline, CDR1 SEHNR and CDR2 FQNEAQ (reference sequence). CDR3: CASSLAGTGLEKLFF. CDR3 DNA sequence: TGTGCCAGCAGCTTGGCTGGGACAGGCCTGGAAAAACTGTTTTTT.

The chain recombines TRBV15 with TRBJ2-7, with 7 positions matching TRBD1. Per the germline V gene, CDR1 is LNHNV and CDR2 is YYDKDF (reference sequence). This CDR3 is built from 14 residues. J was trimmed by 2 bases and V by 5 bases; bases with no gene match: 6. CDR3 in DNA: TGTGCCACCAGCCCTCGGACAGGACCCTACGAGCAGTACTTC. The encoded protein is CATSPRTGPYEQYF.

J is TRBJ1-1 and V is TRBV28; no reliable D call. V dropped 3 bases and J dropped 8 bases, with 10 bases sitting between them. CDR1 is MDHEN and CDR2 is SYDVKM in the germline V gene. The length of the CDR3 is 12 residues. CDR3 DNA: TGTGCCAGCAGTTTGGGAAGTTTGGAAGCTTTCTTT. Translating gives CASSLGSLEAFF.

The chain carries TRBV7-2 and TRBJ1-3; the match to TRBD1 covers 8 bases. J gave up 0 bases and V 0 bases, and 1 base lay outside the gene matches. The V gene's germline CDR1 is SGHTA and CDR2 FQGNSA. This CDR3 contains 16 residues. For the CDR3, the DNA is TGTGCCAGCAGCTTAGCCGGGACAGGCTCTGGAAACACCATATATTTT. Amino acid sequence: CASSLAGTGSGNTIYF.

The CDR3, as DNA: TGTGCCAGCACCCGCCCGGACAGGTGGGAGCAGTACTTC. Translated, it gives CASTRPDRWEQYF. The rearrangement links TRBV5-5 to TRBJ2-7; 7 bases map to TRBD1. Germline CDR1 reads SGHKS; CDR2 reads YYEKEE (reference sequence). This CDR3 is 13 amino acids long. V gave up 6 bases and J gave up 7 bases; unmatched junction bases: 10.

Only a few counts were recorded for this clone. The chain combines TRBV11-2 with TRBJ1-2; TRBD1 is a possible D gene (6 bases). Germline lookup yields CDR1 SGHAT and CDR2 FQNNGV. The CDR3 is 13 residues long. Deletions cut 5 bases from V and 2 bases from J, with 9 bases between. This CDR3 is CASSPDRNYGYTF. For the CDR3, the DNA is TGTGCCAGCAGCCCCGACAGGAACTATGGCTACACCTTC.

This rearrangement joins TRBV7-2 to TRBJ1-2, with 9 bases identical to TRBD1. The CDR3 sequence is 14 residues long. V was clipped by 1 base and J by 6 bases; unmatched bases: 3. CDR1 and CDR2 from the germline V gene are SGHTA and FQGNSA. Here the CDR3 reads CASSLVGQGHGYTF. The CDR3 coding sequence is TGTGCCAGCAGCTTAGTAGGACAGGGGCATGGCTACACCTTC.

This clone was found once. The rearrangement joins TRBV7-2 to TRBJ1-5, with D unclear. This CDR3 is built from 16 residues. Between the trimmed V and J ends, which lost 5 bases and 7 bases, there was a span of 21 bases. Germline CDR1 and CDR2: SGHTA and FQGNSA. The CDR3: CASSTHSKSDSQPQHF. The CDR3 DNA is TGTGCCAGCAGCACCCATTCCAAGTCGGATTCGCAGCCCCAGCATTTT.

This clone was detected only a few times. V usage is TRBV5-6 and J usage is TRBJ2-7; 7 nucleotides align to TRBD2. With 3 bases clipped from V and 6 bases from J, the junction kept 12 bases outside the gene matches. This CDR3 has 15 residues. Germline CDR1 and CDR2: SGHDT and YYEEEE. The DNA for the CDR3 is TGTGCCAGCAGCTCAGACCGCGGGGGTATCGGCGAGCAGTACTTC. Protein sequence: CASSSDRGGIGEQYF.

This clone was counted only a few times. The chain links TRBV7-8 to TRBJ1-4, with TRBD1 matching over 7 bases. In germline, CDR1 is SGHVS, CDR2 FQNEAQ. This CDR3 has 14 residues. Losses at the gene ends were 3 bases for V and 5 bases for J; bases not matched to a gene: 3. The CDR3 bases are TGTGCCAGCAGCTTGGCAGGGGGGAATGAAAAACTGTTTTTT. Its protein product is CASSLAGGNEKLFF.

This chain joins TRBV7-8 and TRBJ1-1; D gene unclear. CDR1 and CDR2 from the germline V gene are SGHVS and FQNEAQ. Trimming took 2 bases from V and 2 from J, leaving 9 bases between them. The CDR3 has 14 residues. The CDR3 DNA reads as TGTGCCAGCAGCTTACAGAGATTAAACACTGAAGCTTTCTTT. Translating it yields CASSLQRLNTEAFF.

The chain has TRBV4-3 and TRBJ1-2; tentatively, D is TRBD1 (6 bases). Trimming shortened V by 6 bases and J by 3 bases, and 14 bases separated the two germline ends. The CDR3 totals 14 residues. CDR1 is LGHNA, CDR2 YSLEER, per germline. This CDR3 is CASSQQGRDYGYTF. As DNA, the CDR3 is TGCGCCAGCAGTCAACAGGGTAGGGACTATGGCTACACCTTC.

This clone was detected a few times. The chain joins TRBV27 to TRBJ2-7, with 8 bases aligning to TRBD1. This CDR3 spans 14 amino acids. Germline V gene sequence: CDR1 MNHEY, CDR2 SMNVEV (reference sequence). V lost 6 bases and J lost 0; bases outside the gene matches: 4. The CDR3 DNA is TGTGCCAGCAGCAGGACAGGGACCTCCTACGAGCAGTACTTC. It yields the protein CASSRTGTSYEQYF.

The chain has TRBV7-8 and TRBJ1-5; 7 bases align to TRBD1. From germline, CDR1 is SGHVS and CDR2 FQNEAQ. This CDR3 has 16 amino acids. Trimming removed 4 bases from V and 5 bases from J; junction bases left unmatched: 11. The CDR3 DNA follows: TGTGCCAGCAGCTACGACAGGGCAGGGGCGGATCAGCCCCAGCATTTT. This translates into CASSYDRAGADQPQHF.